The 5 T cell receptor beta chains below were found in one sample sequenced in a study of blood T cells in healthy people across ages. Combining a sample-barcoded 5' primer with a J-beta primer mix, a second PCR ran for 7 to 11 cycles. From the 5' RACE reads, TCRdb called clonotypes with MiXCR, one entry per CDR3 protein. The sample has about 1.6 million distinct CDR3 sequences; about 32% are singletons. The material sequenced was blood. The source is a woman aged 25 to 39 in good health.

This clonotype was counted between two and nine times. The chain couples TRBV15 to TRBJ2-3; D is uncertain. Deletions cut 3 bases from V and 2 bases from J, with 12 bases between. The germline CDR1 and CDR2 sequences are LNHNV and YYDKDF (reference sequence). This CDR3 contains 15 residues. CDR3 bases: TGTGCCACCAGCAGGCGAATAAGATCCACAGATACGCAGTATTTT. It yields the protein CATSRRIRSTDTQYF.

This clonotype was detected a few times. The genes are TRBV9 and TRBJ1-1; TRBD1 is a possible D gene (5 bases). This CDR3 region has 15 residues. Germline loops: CDR1 SGDLS, CDR2 YYNGEE. With 0 bases removed from V and 3 bases from J, the gap between germline ends came to 12 bases. CDR3 protein: CASSVDWGFDTEAFF. CDR3 coding DNA: TGTGCCAGCAGCGTAGACTGGGGGTTTGACACTGAAGCTTTCTTT.

This sequence joins TRBV13 and TRBJ2-3; no clear D. This CDR3 is built from 13 residues. Germline V CDR1 and CDR2: PRHDT, FYEKMQ (reference sequence). V lost 2 bases and J lost 8, with 11 bases in between. The CDR3 protein is CASSLLAVGTQYF. The DNA of the CDR3 is TGTGCCAGCAGCTTATTGGCGGTTGGTACGCAGTATTTT. Looking up the rest from reference TRBV13 and TRBJ2-3 gives the full variable domain: AAGVIQSPRHLIKEKRETATLKCYPIPRHDTVYWYQQGPGQDPQFLISFYEKMQSDKGSIPDRFSAQQFSDYHSELNMSSLELGDSALYFCASSLLAVGTQYFGPGTRLTVL.

This clonotype was seen a handful of times. The chain employs TRBV28 and TRBJ2-7; D possibly uses TRBD1 or TRBD2 (5 bases each). This CDR3 is built from 14 residues. Trimming removed 6 bases at V and 2 bases at J, with 14 bases between. Germline assignment: CDR1 MDHEN and CDR2 SYDVKM. CDR3 loop: CASRGSGPPYEQYF. CDR3 bases: TGTGCCAGCAGGGGGTCGGGACCACCCTACGAGCAGTACTTC.

The sample holds many counts of this clonotype. The chain employs TRBV20-1 and TRBJ2-1; 9 bases match TRBD2. The CDR3 is 15 amino acids. In germline, CDR1 is DFQATT, CDR2 SNEGSKA (reference sequence). V gave up 1 base and J gave up 5 bases; unmatched junction bases: 6. In nucleotides, the CDR3 is TGCAGTGCTAGAGCCCCCCTAGCGGGAAACAATGAGCAGTTCTTC. This encodes CSARAPLAGNNEQFF.